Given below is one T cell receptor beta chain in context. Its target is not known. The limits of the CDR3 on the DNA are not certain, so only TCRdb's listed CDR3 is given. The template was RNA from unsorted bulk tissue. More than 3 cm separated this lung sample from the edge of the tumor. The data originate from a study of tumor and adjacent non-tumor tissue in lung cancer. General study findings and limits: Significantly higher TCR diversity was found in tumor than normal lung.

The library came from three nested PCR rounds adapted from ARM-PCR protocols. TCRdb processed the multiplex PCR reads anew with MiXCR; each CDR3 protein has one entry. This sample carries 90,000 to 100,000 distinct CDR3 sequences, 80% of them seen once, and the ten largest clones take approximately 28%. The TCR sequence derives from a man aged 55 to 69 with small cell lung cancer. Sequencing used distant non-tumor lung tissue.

CDR3 residues: CASSVASGTADTEAIF. The chain combines TRBV5-6 with TRBJ1-1. CDR1 is SGHDT and CDR2 is YYEEEE in the germline V gene. The CDR3 comprises 16 residues, both ends counted.